The next 9 T cell receptor beta chains were all read from a single sample in a study of CD8+ T cells in alopecia areata. In each case, RNA was isolated and then reverse transcribed into cDNA as the sequencing template. The data were produced by immunoSEQ multiplex PCR, yet TCRdb's version contains in-frame clones alone and is incomplete. The sample consists of 200,000 to 250,000 clones, 67% of them appearing once. Sequences were derived from CD4+ T cells sorted from blood, sampled at week 0. The receptor source for this set is a human donor with alopecia areata.

The chain uses TRBV30 and TRBJ2-3; no clear D gene. The germline V and J ends were trimmed by 2 bases and 0 bases, with 9 bases remaining between them. The V gene's germline CDR1 is GTSNPN and CDR2 SVGIG (reference sequence). This CDR3 region has 14 residues. The DNA for the CDR3 is TGTGCCTGGAGTCGGATAGCAAGCACAGATACGCAGTATTTT. As protein: CAWSRIASTDTQYF.

The sample holds a few counts of this clone. The chain carries TRBV29-1 and TRBJ2-3; D might be TRBD1 or TRBD2, each matching 5 bases. The germline CDR1 and CDR2 sequences are SQVTM and ANQGSEA. The CDR3 length is 13 residues. Trimming removed 7 bases from V and 1 base from J, with 12 bases in between. CDR3 nucleotide sequence: TGCAGCGCCTACGGGGCCGGCACAGATACGCAGTATTTT. Its translation is CSAYGAGTDTQYF.

This rearrangement joins TRBV7-8 to TRBJ2-7; TRBD1 aligns across 7 bases. J gave up 2 bases and V 1 base, and 5 bases lay outside the gene matches. Germline CDR1 and CDR2: SGHVS and FQNEAQ. The CDR3 loop spans 15 amino acids. The CDR3 DNA reads as TGTGCCAGCAGCTTAGTCCATACAGGGGCCTACGAGCAGTACTTC. This encodes CASSLVHTGAYEQYF.

The genes are TRBV2 and TRBJ2-2; D call uncertain. Trimming removed 5 bases from V and 0 bases from J, with 10 bases in between. Germline values: CDR1 SNHLY, CDR2 FYNNEI. This CDR3 region has 15 residues. The DNA of the CDR3 is TGTGCCAGCAGTTCTACTACCCCGAACACCGGGGAGCTGTTTTTT. Protein: CASSSTTPNTGELFF.

This clone was detected a few times. V and J are TRBV5-6 and TRBJ1-2; D gene unclear. There are 12 residues in the CDR3. Germline-derived CDR1 and CDR2 are SGHDT and YYEEEE. Trimming stripped 0 bases from V and 8 bases from J, with 8 bases between. The DNA of the CDR3 is TGTGCCAGCAGCTTGGGAGTTGACGGCTACACCTTC. Translating gives CASSLGVDGYTF.

This clone has only a few counts. CDR3 nucleotides: TGTGCCAGCAGTGTGAGAGGACAGGGGACACCCTACGAGCAGTACTTC. Encoded protein: CASSVRGQGTPYEQYF. The chain has TRBV2 and TRBJ2-7; 9 bases line up with TRBD1. CDR3 length: 16 residues. V was pared by 4 bases and J by 2 bases, with 9 bases of the junction left unmatched. Germline assignment: CDR1 SNHLY and CDR2 FYNNEI.

To note about this clone: Other DNA sequences within the sample encode an identical CDR3. The chain is built from TRBV18 and TRBJ2-7; D perhaps matches TRBD1 (6 bases). Germline CDR1 is KGHSH and CDR2 is LQKENI. V lost 1 base and J 6 bases, leaving 7 bases between the germline ends. The CDR3 sequence is 12 residues long. CDR3 in DNA: TGTGCCAGCTCACCACTAGGGGGCGAGCAGTACTTC. It is translated as CASSPLGGEQYF.

This clone has just a few counts. The rearrangement joins TRBV29-1 to TRBJ2-7, with D tentatively TRBD1 (5 bases). CDR1 and CDR2 (germline): SQVTM, ANQGSEA. V was shortened by 6 bases and J by 0 bases, with 21 bases between the two germline ends. This CDR3 contains 16 residues. CDR3 sequence: CSVSPRPGPSSYEQYF. The CDR3 DNA reads TGCAGCGTCTCACCCAGGCCAGGGCCGAGCTCCTACGAGCAGTACTTC.

This chain uses TRBV27 with TRBJ2-3, with 10 bases fitting TRBD1. Losses at the gene ends were 3 bases for V and 1 base for J; bases not matched to a gene: 4. Germline CDR1 MNHEY, CDR2 SMNVEV (reference sequence). The CDR3 sequence is 16 residues long. CDR3: CASSFRDRGRTDTQYF. CDR3 DNA sequence: TGTGCCAGCAGTTTCCGGGACAGGGGACGCACAGATACGCAGTATTTT.